One and the same sample provided the 25 T cell receptor beta chains below, sequenced in a study of blood T cell repertoires in COVID-19. Method: immunoSEQ multiplex PCR; TCRdb's copy keeps in-frame clones and lacks some. The table includes a few hundred thousand clones, around 82% detected once. The sample was peripheral blood. The receptors derive from a human donor with COVID-19, enrolled during active disease. The donor label of this sample is uncertain.

The chain joins TRBV29-1 to TRBJ1-3; D may be TRBD1 (6 bases). Per the germline V gene, CDR1 is SQVTM and CDR2 is ANQGSEA. The CDR3 has 13 amino acids. V was clipped by 2 bases and J by 4 bases, with 9 bases between them. The CDR3: CSVETGFGNTIYF. CDR3 sequence (DNA): TGCAGCGTTGAAACAGGGTTCGGAAACACCATATATTTT.

The V and J genes are TRBV7-3 and TRBJ2-1; 14 nucleotides line up with TRBD2. The length of the CDR3 is 16 residues. Germline V gives CDR1 SGHTA, CDR2 FQGTGA. Losses at the gene ends were 0 bases for V and 6 bases for J; bases not matched to a gene: 1. The CDR3 coding sequence is TGTGCCAGCAGCTTAACGGGGACTAGCGGGAGCAATGAGCAGTTCTTC. It yields the protein CASSLTGTSGSNEQFF.

The J gene is TRBJ1-1, the V gene TRBV3-1 (or the pseudogene TRBV3-2), with D unresolved. Trimming took off 0 bases at V and 1 base at J, with 12 bases between the two ends. Germline assignment: CDR1 LGHDT and CDR2 YNNKEL (reference sequence). The CDR3 totals 16 residues. The CDR3 region is CASSQEVTRWNTEAFF. CDR3 DNA: TGTGCCAGCAGCCAAGAAGTGACAAGATGGAACACTGAAGCTTTCTTT.

The V call is TRBV28, the J call TRBJ1-2; 7 bases are shared with TRBD1. The trim removed 7 bases at V and 7 bases at J, leaving 15 bases unmatched. Germline values: CDR1 MDHEN, CDR2 SYDVKM. The CDR3 runs to 15 residues. The CDR3 region has the DNA TGTGCCAGCACCTACTCCCCGGAGGGGGCGGGTGGCTACACCTTC. Translated: CASTYSPEGAGGYTF.

The chain has TRBV3-1 (or the pseudogene TRBV3-2) and TRBJ1-2, with TRBD1 matching 7 bases. The V and J ends lost 4 bases and 4 bases, in that order; junction bases with no gene match: 6. The CDR3 is 14 residues long. The germline V gene encodes CDR1 LGHDT and CDR2 YNNKEL (reference sequence). This CDR3 is CASSRQGFVYGYTF. The DNA for the CDR3 is TGTGCCAGCAGCCGACAGGGATTCGTCTATGGCTACACCTTC.

The CDR3 is CASSPLATGLYGYTF. The CDR3 coding sequence is TGTGCCAGCTCACCACTAGCGACAGGGCTCTATGGCTACACCTTC. This chain joins TRBV18 and TRBJ1-2; 7 bases are a match to TRBD1. Germline values: CDR1 KGHSH, CDR2 LQKENI. Trimming removed 1 base from V and 4 bases from J; junction bases left unmatched: 6. The CDR3 extends over 15 amino acids.

V and J are TRBV18 and TRBJ2-1; 16 bases align to TRBD2. V lost 5 bases to trimming and J lost 5 bases; unmatched junction nucleotides: 12. The V gene's germline CDR1 is KGHSH and CDR2 LQKENI. The CDR3 consists of 19 residues. The CDR3 DNA is TGTGCCAGCTCATCGGGACTAGCGGGAGGGACCGGCCAGGACAATGAGCAGTTCTTC. It is translated as CASSSGLAGGTGQDNEQFF.

This chain uses TRBV27 with TRBJ1-1, with 7 bases identical to TRBD1. The CDR3 has 15 amino acids. Unmatched junction bases numbered 8, after V lost 7 bases and J lost 0 bases. Germline V lookup: CDR1 MNHEY, CDR2 SMNVEV (reference sequence). The DNA of the CDR3 is TGTGCCAGCACTCCCGAAGGACAGGTGAACACTGAAGCTTTCTTT. Encoded protein: CASTPEGQVNTEAFF.

This rearrangement joins TRBV30 to TRBJ1-6; tentative D call: TRBD1 (5 bases). CDR1 is GTSNPN, CDR2 SVGIG, per germline (reference sequence). The CDR3 has 15 amino acids. V lost 0 bases and J 7 bases, leaving 13 bases between the germline ends. Here the CDR3 DNA reads TGTGCCTGGAGTGTACAGAGGGGAGGGAATTCACCCCTCCACTTT. This gives the protein CAWSVQRGGNSPLHF.

The J gene is TRBJ2-7, the V gene TRBV24-1; D gene ambiguous. Germline lookup yields CDR1 KGHDR and CDR2 SFDVKD. The CDR3 extends over 15 amino acids. Trimming left V 4 bases short and J 0 bases short, with 12 bases between. The CDR3 protein is CATSDSTESSYEQYF. The CDR3 nucleotides are TGTGCCACCAGTGACTCCACTGAGAGCTCCTACGAGCAGTACTTC.

V usage is TRBV9 and J usage is TRBJ1-6, with TRBD1 matching 8 bases. CDR3 length: 16 residues. The V segment lost 4 bases and the J segment 7 bases; nucleotides outside the gene matches: 10. Per the germline V gene, CDR1 is SGDLS and CDR2 is YYNGEE. The CDR3 loop reads CASSTRGQGENSPLHF. CDR3 DNA sequence: TGTGCCAGCAGCACTCGCGGACAGGGCGAAAATTCACCCCTCCACTTT. Full variable domain (remainder filled in from reference TRBV9 and TRBJ1-6): DSGVTQTPKHLITATGQRVTLRCSPRSGDLSVYWYQQSLDQGLQFLIQYYNGEERAKGNILERFSAQQFPDLHSELNLSSLELGDSALYFCASSTRGQGENSPLHFGNGTRLTVT.

The chain carries TRBV7-2 and TRBJ2-7; 8 bases fit TRBD2. The V and J ends lost 5 bases and 4 bases, in that order; junction bases with no gene match: 7. Germline V CDR1 and CDR2: SGHTA, FQGNSA. The CDR3 length is 14 residues. Here the CDR3 reads CASSPSGGRYEQYF. The CDR3, as DNA: TGTGCCAGCAGCCCCTCGGGGGGGCGGTACGAGCAGTACTTC.

This chain links TRBV19 with TRBJ2-5; 13 nucleotides agree with TRBD2. Germline V lookup: CDR1 LNHDA, CDR2 SQIVND (reference sequence). This CDR3 is built from 16 residues. V lost 1 base, J lost 5 bases, and 4 bases stayed unmatched. The CDR3 DNA is TGTGCCAGTAGTATAGGGGGACTAGCGGGATGGGAGACCCAGTACTTC. It specifies CASSIGGLAGWETQYF.

The J gene is TRBJ1-4, the V gene TRBV27; D is possibly TRBD1 (6 bases). Germline CDR1 and CDR2: MNHEY and SMNVEV (reference sequence). V dropped 10 bases and J dropped 3 bases, with 18 bases sitting between them. The CDR3 covers 15 residues. The CDR3 reads CATSRGSIANEKLFF. CDR3 in DNA: TGTGCCACCTCCAGGGGCAGCATCGCTAATGAAAAACTGTTTTTT.

The chain couples TRBV6-5 to TRBJ2-3, with 8 bases matching TRBD2. Germline V gene data show CDR1 as MNHEY and CDR2 as SVGAGI. This CDR3 contains 14 residues. V lost 5 bases and J lost 5; bases outside the gene matches: 6. The CDR3 DNA sequence: TGTGCCAGCAGTCGGCCAGCGGGAGTAGATACGCAGTATTTT. Protein sequence: CASSRPAGVDTQYF.

The chain combines TRBV3-1 (or the pseudogene TRBV3-2) with TRBJ2-1, with 11 bases identical to TRBD2. The CDR3 contains 15 residues. V was pared by 0 bases and J by 7 bases, with 2 bases of the junction left unmatched. From germline, CDR1 is LGHDT and CDR2 YNNKEL (reference sequence). The CDR3 region is CASSQDASGRNEQFF. CDR3 in DNA: TGTGCCAGCAGCCAAGACGCTAGCGGGAGGAATGAGCAGTTCTTC.

The chain carries TRBV27 and TRBJ2-7; D is possibly TRBD1 (6 bases). The germline V gene encodes CDR1 MNHEY and CDR2 SMNVEV (reference sequence). The V end was cut by 3 bases, the J end by 6 bases, with 12 bases between. This CDR3 is 13 amino acids long. The CDR3 reads CASSFGDISEQYF. The CDR3 coding sequence is TGTGCCAGCAGTTTCGGGGACATAAGCGAGCAGTACTTC.

This chain links TRBV11-3 with TRBJ1-1; perhaps TRBD1 as D (5 bases). V shed 5 bases and J shed 0 bases, with 13 bases lying between them. CDR1 SGHNT and CDR2 YENEEA come from the germline V gene. This CDR3 contains 15 residues. CDR3 nucleotide sequence: TGTGCCAGCAGCGCGGGAACAGGCCTGAACACTGAAGCTTTCTTT. It yields the protein CASSAGTGLNTEAFF.

This clone is a singleton in its sample. The V gene is TRBV27, the J gene TRBJ2-7, with TRBD2 as a possible D gene (5 bases). CDR1 MNHEY and CDR2 SMNVEV come from the germline V gene (reference sequence). V lost 9 bases and J lost 4, with 16 bases in between. The CDR3 has 13 amino acids. In nucleotides, the CDR3 is TGTGCCAGTTCGCGGGTATACCGATACGAGCAGTACTTC. Amino acids: CASSRVYRYEQYF.

In this sample, this clone turned up once. J is TRBJ2-7 and V is TRBV4-3, with a weak D call TRBD1 (6 bases). V dropped 3 bases and J dropped 2 bases, with 14 bases sitting between them. The CDR3 covers 15 residues. Germline V CDR1 and CDR2: LGHNA, YSLEER. CDR3 nucleotides: TGCGCCAGCAGCCAGGGAAGGACAGCGGCCTACGAGCAGTACTTC. Protein sequence: CASSQGRTAAYEQYF.

This rearrangement joins TRBV3-1 (or the pseudogene TRBV3-2) to TRBJ1-2; 8 bases line up with TRBD1. Germline V CDR1 and CDR2: LGHDT, YNNKEL (reference sequence). Germline trimming cut 7 bases from V and 4 bases from J; bases unmatched to any gene: 8. The CDR3 totals 14 residues. CDR3 residues: CASTYRTGSYGYTF. The CDR3 DNA reads TGTGCCAGCACTTACAGGACAGGGTCCTATGGCTACACCTTC.

This clone showed up just a few times. This chain joins TRBV14 and TRBJ1-1; D is unclear. Germline V gene sequence: CDR1 SGHDN, CDR2 FVKESK. This CDR3 region has 17 residues. V gave up 4 bases and J gave up 3 bases, with 21 bases separating them. This chain's CDR3 is CASSPLPDSREDTEAFF. The DNA for the CDR3 is TGTGCCAGCAGCCCATTACCCGACTCCCGCGAGGACACTGAAGCTTTCTTT. Filled out from reference TRBV14 and TRBJ1-1, the complete variable domain reads EAGVTQFPSHSVIEKGQTVTLRCDPISGHDNLYWYRRVMGKEIKFLLHFVKESKQDESGMPNNRFLAERTGGTYSTLKVQPAELEDSGVYFCASSPLPDSREDTEAFFGQGTRLTVV.

The chain joins TRBV28 to TRBJ1-1, with no clear D. The CDR3 covers 14 residues. The V and J ends lost 2 bases and 1 base respectively, with 8 bases between them. The germline CDR1 and CDR2 sequences are MDHEN and SYDVKM. Here the CDR3 DNA reads TGTGCCAGCAGTTTAAAGCTCGGGAACACTGAAGCTTTCTTT. This encodes CASSLKLGNTEAFF.

The gene calls are TRBV29-1 and TRBJ1-2; TRBD1 matches 9 bases. Germline V lookup: CDR1 SQVTM, CDR2 ANQGSEA. CDR3 size: 14 residues. V was pared by 0 bases and J by 8 bases, with 7 bases of the junction left unmatched. The CDR3 nucleotides read TGCAGCGTTGAAGAGACCGGGACAGGGATGGGCTACACCTTC. Translation: CSVEETGTGMGYTF.

The chain has TRBV5-1 and TRBJ1-4, with 9 bases aligning to TRBD1. CDR1 and CDR2 from the germline V gene are SGHRS and YFSETQ. J was trimmed by 4 bases and V by 4 bases; bases with no gene match: 5. The CDR3 is 15 amino acids. In nucleotides, the CDR3 is TGCGCCAGCAGCCGAGGACAGGGGTTTAATGAAAAACTGTTTTTT. This codes for CASSRGQGFNEKLFF. The full variable domain, its missing parts supplied by reference TRBV5-1 and TRBJ1-4, is KAGVTQTPRYLIKTRGQQVTLSCSPISGHRSVSWYQQTPGQGLQFLFEYFSETQRNKGNFPGRFSGRQFSNSRSEMNVSTLELGDSALYLCASSRGQGFNEKLFFGSGTQLSVL.